These 10 T cell receptor beta chains were sequenced from one sample in a study of blood T cells in healthy people across ages. With a J-beta primer mix and a sample-barcoded 5' primer, a second PCR ran about 6 to 11 cycles. TCRdb analysed the 5' RACE reads with MiXCR anew, one entry per CDR3 protein. The sample has roughly 680,000 distinct CDR3 sequences, under 25% seen once. The specimen sequenced was blood. Source of these receptors: a man in his sixties or seventies in good health.

This clonotype occurred a few times. The rearrangement links TRBV25-1 to TRBJ2-5; D uncertain. The CDR3 is 15 amino acids. Germline CDR1 reads MGHDK; CDR2 reads SYGVNS. V was shortened by 4 bases and J by 1 base, with 13 bases between the two germline ends. The CDR3 spells CASSGVGWGQETQYF. The DNA for the CDR3 is TGTGCCAGCAGTGGAGTGGGGTGGGGCCAAGAGACCCAGTACTTC.

The V gene is TRBV12-3 or TRBV12-4, the J gene TRBJ2-1; D is undetermined. V was cut by 0 bases and J by 4 bases, with 4 bases left in between. The CDR3 covers 13 residues. The CDR3 sequence: CASSLADYNEQFF. The CDR3 DNA sequence: TGTGCCAGCAGTTTAGCTGATTACAATGAGCAGTTCTTC.

The rearrangement joins TRBV20-1 to TRBJ2-3; 7 bases are shared with TRBD2. From germline, CDR1 is DFQATT and CDR2 SNEGSKA (reference sequence). This CDR3 is built from 15 residues. The trim removed 6 bases at V and 0 bases at J, leaving 9 bases unmatched. CDR3 protein: CSAKTGRESTDTQYF. CDR3 in DNA: TGCAGTGCAAAGACGGGGCGGGAGAGCACAGATACGCAGTATTTT.

This clonotype was found a few times. V usage is TRBV7-2 and J usage is TRBJ2-2; no clear D gene. In germline, CDR1 is SGHTA, CDR2 FQGNSA. The V and J ends lost 3 bases and 6 bases respectively, with 8 bases between them. This CDR3 comprises 13 residues. DNA of the CDR3: TGTGCCAGCAGCTTGGGCGCGGCCGGGGAGCTGTTTTTT. Translation gives CASSLGAAGELFF.

This clonotype was observed a handful of times. The chain links TRBV20-1 to TRBJ2-1; maybe TRBD2 (6 bases). This CDR3 region has 15 residues. Germline V gene lookup returns CDR1 DFQATT and CDR2 SNEGSKA (reference sequence). The ends were cut back, 0 bases at V and 4 bases at J, with 13 bases in the middle. The DNA of the CDR3 is TGCAGTGCTAGAGATCCGGCGGGAATTTACAATGAGCAGTTCTTC. Protein product: CSARDPAGIYNEQFF.

The V gene is TRBV9, the J gene TRBJ2-2; 8 bases are a match to TRBD1. Trimming removed 4 bases from V and 1 base from J; junction bases left unmatched: 6. This CDR3 is built from 16 residues. CDR1 and CDR2 from the germline V gene are SGDLS and YYNGEE. CDR3: CASSLRQGLNTGELFF. The CDR3, as DNA: TGTGCCAGCAGCTTACGACAGGGGTTGAACACCGGGGAGCTGTTTTTT.

The V call is TRBV9, the J call TRBJ2-5; 9 nucleotides agree with TRBD2. From germline, CDR1 is SGDLS and CDR2 YYNGEE. Trimming took 2 bases from V and 2 from J; bases not matched to a gene: 4. There are 15 residues in the CDR3. The chain's CDR3 is CASSVRLAEQETQYF. Here the CDR3 DNA reads TGTGCCAGCAGCGTCAGACTAGCGGAACAAGAGACCCAGTACTTC. Full variable domain (remainder filled in from reference TRBV9 and TRBJ2-5): DSGVTQTPKHLITATGQRVTLRCSPRSGDLSVYWYQQSLDQGLQFLIQYYNGEERAKGNILERFSAQQFPDLHSELNLSSLELGDSALYFCASSVRLAEQETQYFGPGTRLLVL.

This clonotype appeared many times. The chain combines TRBV20-1 with TRBJ2-5; TRBD2 aligns across 9 bases. J lost 3 bases, V lost 3 bases, and 8 bases had no gene match. The CDR3 length is 15 residues. CDR1 is DFQATT and CDR2 is SNEGSKA in the germline V gene (reference sequence). The CDR3 region is CSASLLAGPKETQYF. CDR3 bases: TGCAGTGCTAGCTTGCTAGCGGGGCCAAAAGAGACCCAGTACTTC.

This clonotype was detected a few times. The gene calls are TRBV28 and TRBJ2-3; maybe TRBD2 (6 bases). From germline, CDR1 is MDHEN and CDR2 SYDVKM. The CDR3 has 12 amino acids. Trimming stripped 5 bases from V and 8 bases from J, with 11 bases between. The chain's CDR3 is CASSTSGVTQYF. CDR3 in DNA: TGTGCCAGCAGTACCTCGGGAGTTACGCAGTATTTT.

There are a few counts of this clonotype. V gene TRBV27 combines with J gene TRBJ2-5, with D perhaps TRBD2 (6 bases). CDR1 is MNHEY, CDR2 SMNVEV, per germline (reference sequence). Trimming pared 7 bases from V and 5 bases from J, leaving 17 bases between. The CDR3 runs 14 residues. CDR3 region: CASKTSRGIETQYF. The CDR3 DNA reads TGTGCCAGCAAGACTTCTCGGGGGATCGAGACCCAGTACTTC.